This passage covers 29 T cell receptor beta chains from one sample sequenced in a study of long-term antiretroviral therapy in people with HIV. Researchers ran immunoSEQ v3.0 at survey level. Repertoires were generated with immunoSEQ multiplex PCR, while TCRdb's copy carries only in-frame clones and drops some. The sample holds 15,000 to 20,000 clones; about 81% are singletons and the top ten take more than 7.5%. The sequenced sample was unsorted PBMCs, obtained 0.3 years after starting antiretroviral therapy. These TCRs come from a man between 18 and 35 years old with HIV.

This chain joins TRBV6-5 and TRBJ1-1, with D perhaps matching TRBD1 (5 bases). The CDR3 totals 13 residues. Germline V gene data show CDR1 as MNHEY and CDR2 as SVGAGI. Trimming stripped 0 bases from V and 5 bases from J, with 7 bases between. CDR3 loop: CASSYSEGTEAFF. For the CDR3, the DNA is TGTGCCAGCAGTTACTCCGAGGGGACTGAAGCTTTCTTT.

This rearrangement joins TRBV6-4 to TRBJ2-2; D is unclear. This CDR3 is built from 13 residues. Trimming stripped 0 bases from V and 4 bases from J, with 3 bases between. CDR1 is MRHNA, CDR2 SNTAGT, per germline. The DNA for the CDR3 is TGTGCCAGCAGTGACTCCGGCACCGGGGAGCTGTTTTTT. Translation: CASSDSGTGELFF.

The genes are TRBV5-1 and TRBJ2-1, with TRBD2 matching 8 bases. The CDR3 runs to 13 residues. With 2 bases clipped from V and 6 bases from J, the junction kept 1 base outside the gene matches. The germline CDR1 and CDR2 sequences are SGHRS and YFSETQ. CDR3 in DNA: TGCGCCAGCAGCTTAACTAGCGGCAATGAGCAGTTCTTC. Translating gives CASSLTSGNEQFF.

This sequence joins TRBV11-2 and TRBJ1-2, with D hard to call. CDR3 length: 14 amino acids. Germline loops: CDR1 SGHAT, CDR2 FQNNGV. The ends were cut back, 0 bases at V and 4 bases at J, with 9 bases in the middle. CDR3 in DNA: TGTGCCAGCAGCTTAGACGACTCCCTCTATGGCTACACCTTC. Translated: CASSLDDSLYGYTF. Combining the CDR3 with reference TRBV11-2 and TRBJ1-2 gives the whole variable domain EAGVAQSPRYKIIEKRQSVAFWCNPISGHATLYWYQQILGQGPKLLIQFQNNGVVDDSQLPKDRFSAERLKGVDSTLKIQPAKLEDSAVYLCASSLDDSLYGYTFGSGTRLTVV.

This clone was seen once. The rearrangement links TRBV6-6 to TRBJ1-4; D is ambiguous. Per germline, CDR1 MNHNY and CDR2 SVGAGI (reference sequence). The V and J ends lost 4 bases and 8 bases respectively, with 11 bases between them. The CDR3 sequence is 13 residues long. The chain's CDR3 is CASSSPVREKLFF. CDR3 sequence (DNA): TGTGCCAGCAGTTCCCCGGTGCGAGAAAAACTGTTTTTT.

The CDR3 DNA reads as TGTGCCAGCAGCTGGCAGGGGGCATCTCGGCAGTTCTTC. It translates to CASSWQGASRQFF. The chain carries TRBV5-6 and TRBJ2-1; 8 positions agree with TRBD1. Germline V gene sequence: CDR1 SGHDT, CDR2 YYEEEE. This CDR3 has 13 residues. The trim removed 3 bases at V and 12 bases at J, leaving 8 bases unmatched.

This clone was seen a single time. The CDR3 loop is CASSWGGRETGYTF. The DNA of the CDR3 is TGTGCCAGCAGCTGGGGGGGCAGGGAGACTGGCTACACCTTC. V gene TRBV7-9 combines with J gene TRBJ1-2; D might be TRBD1 (6 bases). Germline V gene sequence: CDR1 SEHNR, CDR2 FQNEAQ (reference sequence). The CDR3 covers 14 residues. The V gene lost 4 bases and the J gene lost 7 bases, with 16 bases spanning the gap.

V gene TRBV6-1 combines with J gene TRBJ1-5; D ambiguous. Germline V gene lookup returns CDR1 MNHNS and CDR2 SASEGT. The germline V and J ends were trimmed by 3 bases and 4 bases, with 10 bases remaining between them. The CDR3 length is 14 residues. CDR3 bases: TGTGCCAGCAGTGATGATACAGATAATCAGCCCCAGCATTTT. Amino acids: CASSDDTDNQPQHF.

The V and J genes are TRBV28 and TRBJ2-2; maybe TRBD2 (5 bases). Germline assignment: CDR1 MDHEN and CDR2 SYDVKM. CDR3 length: 15 residues. V lost 4 bases and J lost 9, with 18 bases in between. In DNA form, the CDR3 reads TGTGCCAGCAGTTCACCTCCTGAGAGGGTGAGGGAGCTGTTTTTT. This encodes CASSSPPERVRELFF.

This clone was seen only once. V is TRBV11-2 and J is TRBJ2-2; no clear D gene. V shed 6 bases and J shed 3 bases, with 14 bases lying between them. Germline lookup yields CDR1 SGHAT and CDR2 FQNNGV. The CDR3 is 15 residues long. This CDR3 is CASREKSPYTGELFF. CDR3 DNA sequence: TGTGCCAGCAGGGAGAAGTCCCCCTACACCGGGGAGCTGTTTTTT.

The chain recombines TRBV10-1 with TRBJ2-5, with no clear D. V was shortened by 6 bases and J by 4 bases, with 12 bases between the two germline ends. This CDR3 comprises 13 residues. Germline-derived CDR1 and CDR2 are WNHNN and SYGVQD (reference sequence). CDR3 in amino acids: CASSRGPRETQYF. The CDR3 DNA reads as TGCGCCAGCAGCCGCGGACCGAGAGAGACCCAGTACTTC.

V gene TRBV5-6 combines with J gene TRBJ2-3, with D perhaps matching TRBD1 or TRBD2 (5 bases each). Germline CDR1 SGHDT, CDR2 YYEEEE. CDR3 length equals 17 residues. V was cut by 1 base and J by 5 bases, with 20 bases left in between. Here the CDR3 DNA reads TGTGCCAGCAGCTTGCAATTAAGGGGCCACGGGGAAGATACGCAGTATTTT. This encodes CASSLQLRGHGEDTQYF. The entire variable domain, with the rest obtained from reference TRBV5-6 and TRBJ2-3, is as follows: DAGVTQSPTHLIKTRGQQVTLRCSPKSGHDTVSWYQQALGQGPQFIFQYYEEEERQRGNFPDRFSGHQFPNYSSELNVNALLLGDSALYLCASSLQLRGHGEDTQYFGPGTRLTVL.

The genes are TRBV5-4 and TRBJ1-6; D gene uncertain. V was cut by 4 bases and J by 11 bases, with 10 bases left in between. The germline V gene encodes CDR1 SGHNT and CDR2 YYREEE (reference sequence). The CDR3 spans 12 residues. The DNA of the CDR3 is TGTGCCAGCAGCCTTGGTTATCCACCCCTCCACTTT. The encoded protein is CASSLGYPPLHF.

The V and J genes are TRBV2 and TRBJ1-2; tentative D call: TRBD1 (6 bases). Trimming cost V 0 bases and J 2 bases, with 16 bases left between them. This CDR3 has 17 amino acids. Germline V gene sequence: CDR1 SNHLY, CDR2 FYNNEI. For the CDR3, the DNA is TGTGCCAGCAGTGAAGCAAAGGGGACAACCCAGAACTATGGCTACACCTTC. It encodes CASSEAKGTTQNYGYTF.

Here the CDR3 reads CASTLLGDYPLRTDTQYF. CDR3 bases: TGCGCCAGCACCCTACTCGGGGACTACCCCCTCCGCACAGATACGCAGTATTTT. The chain carries TRBV10-1 and TRBJ2-3, with 7 bases lining up with TRBD2. CDR1 WNHNN and CDR2 SYGVQD come from the germline V gene (reference sequence). The length of the CDR3 is 18 residues. Germline trimming cut 7 bases from V and 1 base from J; bases unmatched to any gene: 17.

This clone was seen only a few times. The genes are TRBV5-1 and TRBJ1-2; D gene ambiguous. Trimming took off 0 bases at V and 10 bases at J, with 10 bases between the two ends. The CDR3 runs 12 residues. Germline-derived CDR1 and CDR2 are SGHRS and YFSETQ. CDR3: CASSLGHSDYTF. Here the CDR3 DNA reads TGCGCCAGCAGCTTGGGGCACTCGGACTACACCTTC.

The rearrangement uses TRBV6-1 and TRBJ1-2; 7 bases map to TRBD1. CDR1 is MNHNS, CDR2 SASEGT, per germline. Trimming cost V 6 bases and J 8 bases; bases outside gene matches: 3. The CDR3 totals 11 residues. The CDR3 nucleotides are TGTGCCAGCAGGGCAGGGGGAGGCTACACCTTC. Encoded protein: CASRAGGGYTF.

The chain uses TRBV29-1 and TRBJ1-2; tentative D call: TRBD1 (6 bases). With 2 bases removed from V and 1 base from J, the gap between germline ends came to 20 bases. Per germline, CDR1 SQVTM and CDR2 ANQGSEA. CDR3 size: 17 residues. The CDR3 coding sequence is TGCAGCGTTGAATATCAGGGCAGGGAGGGGGTTAACTATGGCTACACCTTC. Its protein is CSVEYQGREGVNYGYTF.

The chain uses TRBV12-5 and TRBJ2-5; D unresolved. The V gene lost 3 bases and the J gene lost 5 bases, with 4 bases spanning the gap. Germline V gene lookup returns CDR1 LGHNT and CDR2 FRNRAP. This CDR3 contains 11 residues. The CDR3 reads CASGLGETQYF. DNA of the CDR3: TGTGCTAGTGGTTTAGGGGAGACCCAGTACTTC.

The rearrangement links TRBV10-2 to TRBJ2-1; the match to TRBD2 covers 12 bases. The CDR3 loop spans 19 amino acids. Germline CDR1 and CDR2: WSHSY and SAAADI. With 5 bases clipped from V and 0 bases from J, the junction kept 11 bases outside the gene matches. DNA for the CDR3: TGCGCCAGCAGTAGTTCAACTAGCGGGGGGTCGAGCTCCTACAATGAGCAGTTCTTC. The encoded protein is CASSSSTSGGSSSYNEQFF.

The gene calls are TRBV2 and TRBJ2-2, with D unclear. The CDR3 length is 13 residues. Per the germline V gene, CDR1 is SNHLY and CDR2 is FYNNEI. V shed 4 bases and J shed 1 base, with 4 bases lying between them. The CDR3 sequence: CASSGQNTGELFF. The CDR3 DNA reads TGTGCCAGCAGTGGACAGAACACCGGGGAGCTGTTTTTT.

The rearrangement joins TRBV5-1 to TRBJ1-1; possibly TRBD1 for D (6 bases). Trimming cost V 4 bases and J 6 bases, with 16 bases left between them. The CDR3 sequence is 14 residues long. Germline lookup yields CDR1 SGHRS and CDR2 YFSETQ. The CDR3 DNA sequence: TGCGCCAGCAGCCCTTCAACAGGGTGGGCTGAAGCTTTCTTT. This sequence encodes CASSPSTGWAEAFF.

The chain recombines TRBV19 with TRBJ1-6; 7 bases fit TRBD1. The CDR3 consists of 15 residues. CDR1 and CDR2 from the germline V gene are LNHDA and SQIVND (reference sequence). V lost 5 bases, J lost 8 bases, and 9 bases stayed unmatched. This CDR3 reads CASSSRQGRDSPLHF. CDR3 in DNA: TGTGCCAGTAGTTCAAGACAGGGAAGGGATTCACCCCTCCACTTT.

V usage is TRBV19 and J usage is TRBJ1-5; D possibly corresponds to TRBD1 (6 bases). Germline V gene data show CDR1 as LNHDA and CDR2 as SQIVND (reference sequence). This CDR3 comprises 15 residues. The germline V and J ends were trimmed by 8 bases and 6 bases, with 20 bases remaining between them. The CDR3 DNA follows: TGTGCCAGTGGAAGGGGCAGCACAGGGTTTCAGCCCCAGCATTTT. Translating gives CASGRGSTGFQPQHF.

Points on this clone: One end of the junction is discordant with germline, which a read error may explain. This chain joins TRBV7-9 and TRBJ1-1; a weak D match, TRBD1 (5 bases). The CDR3 is 14 amino acids. Per germline, CDR1 SEHNR and CDR2 FQNEAQ (reference sequence). CDR3 sequence reads: CASSLEGRRQGIIF. In nucleotides, the CDR3 is TGTGCCAGCAGCTTAGAGGGCCGGAGGCAGGGAATCATTTTT.

The table lists this clone with a count of one. The gene calls are TRBV6-6 and TRBJ2-3, with D uncertain. Germline V gene sequence: CDR1 MNHNY, CDR2 SVGAGI (reference sequence). V lost 4 bases and J lost 5, with 7 bases in between. The CDR3 spans 12 residues. The DNA for the CDR3 is TGTGCCAGCAGTTTTATGGGAGATACGCAGTATTTT. Translating gives CASSFMGDTQYF.

The chain employs TRBV7-3 and TRBJ2-2; tentatively, D is TRBD2 (5 bases). Germline lookup yields CDR1 SGHTA and CDR2 FQGTGA. The V end lost 3 bases, the J end lost 7 bases, and 12 bases lay between the germline ends. The CDR3 extends over 14 amino acids. CDR3: CASSFTSNVGELFF. CDR3 in DNA: TGTGCCAGCAGCTTCACTAGTAATGTCGGGGAGCTGTTTTTT.

The CDR3 loop reads CASSITPGFYGYTF. DNA for the CDR3: TGTGCCAGTAGTATTACTCCAGGGTTCTATGGCTACACCTTC. J is TRBJ1-2 and V is TRBV19; D might be TRBD1 (5 bases). Trimming took off 3 bases at V and 4 bases at J, with 12 bases between the two ends. The germline V gene encodes CDR1 LNHDA and CDR2 SQIVND (reference sequence). CDR3 size: 14 residues.

The chain uses TRBV6-1 and TRBJ2-3, with D hard to call. Deletions cut 3 bases from V and 3 bases from J, with 10 bases between. The CDR3 sequence is 14 residues long. The germline V gene has CDR1 MNHNS and CDR2 SASEGT. The CDR3 DNA sequence: TGTGCCAGCAGTGACCGACAACCGACAGATACGCAGTATTTT. Translated: CASSDRQPTDTQYF.